This T cell receptor beta chain emerged from a study of blood T cell repertoires in COVID-19. Study members were between about 18 and 100 years old and lived in 20 to 30 US regions. Methods used by the authors: From reference gene primer amplification, estimates of nucleated cell counts were derived. Produced via immunoSEQ multiplex PCR; TCRdb's table is partial and in-frame only. The V and J calls and clone size are taken from that table; D and trimming were inferred from the DNA. The sample has 300,000 to 400,000 clones; around 87% are singletons. Trimming stripped 3 bases from V and 4 bases from J, with 3 bases between. The CDR3 is 11 amino acids.

The sequence derives from a man between 18 and 35 years old who had recovered from COVID-19. The J gene is TRBJ1-2, the V gene TRBV12-3 or TRBV12-4; D is unclear. The sequenced material came from PBMCs or T cells enriched from blood (not recorded which). The CDR3, as DNA: TGTGCCAGCAGTTTGAGCTATGGCTACACCTTC. It encodes CASSLSYGYTF.